This is a list of T cell receptor beta chains from one sample in a study of blood T cell repertoires in COVID-19. TCRdb keeps only in-frame clones here, not all; method: immunoSEQ multiplex PCR. The sample yields approximately 670,000 clones, approximately 90% seen once. The sequenced sample consisted of peripheral blood. These receptors were obtained from a woman aged 18-29 years with acute or convalescent COVID-19. Both conserved end residues are part of each CDR3. D genes are given only for firm matches. The listing skips clone size in some rows; elsewhere it reads once, few, many or a size class.

d_call | j_call | v_call | clone_size | cdr3_nt | cdr3_aa
NA | TRBJ1-1 | TRBV19 | NA | TGTGCCAGTAGTCAGGGGTTGCACACTGAAGCTTTCTTT | CASSQGLHTEAFF
NA | TRBJ1-2 | TRBV7-8 | NA | TGTGCCAGCAGCCCAGGGTGGTATGGCTACACCTTC | CASSPGWYGYTF
NA | TRBJ1-4 | TRBV2 | NA | TGTGCCAGCAGTGAGGAGGGGATGAGAAAACTGTTTTTT | CASSEEGMRKLFF
NA | TRBJ1-2 | TRBV5-5 | NA | TGTGCCAGCAGCTTAGTTCTACTTAGGGACTCTGGCTACACCTTC | CASSLVLLRDSGYTF
NA | TRBJ2-2 | TRBV6-2/TRBV6-3 | NA | TGTGCCAGCAGTTACGACAGGAACGCCGGGGAGCTGTTTTTT | CASSYDRNAGELFF
TRBD1 | TRBJ2-1 | TRBV27 | few | TGTGCCAGCAGTTTATCCGGGACAGAATACAATGAGCAGTTCTTC | CASSLSGTEYNEQFF
NA | TRBJ1-2 | TRBV5-1 | once | TGCGCCAGCAGCTTAGACAACCCTGGGCATTCAGACTATGGCTACACCTTC | CASSLDNPGHSDYGYTF
NA | TRBJ2-2 | TRBV15 | NA | TGTGCCACCAGCGAACACAGGGAAAGGTTGACCGGGGAGCTGTTTTTT | CATSEHRERLTGELFF
NA | TRBJ2-1 | TRBV1 | once | TGCACCAGCACCTCACGAGGGGACTGCCATGAGCAGTTCTTC | CTSTSRGDCHEQFF
NA | TRBJ1-4 | TRBV19 | NA | TGTGCCAGTAGTATTTTCAGGAATGAAAAACTGTTTTTT | CASSIFRNEKLFF
NA | TRBJ1-3 | TRBV19 | NA | TGTGCCAGTAGTATCGGGAGCTCTGGAAACACCATATATTTT | CASSIGSSGNTIYF
NA | TRBJ1-2 | TRBV6-5 | NA | TGTGCCAGCAGTAGGACAGCAGGTGATGGCTACACCTTC | CASSRTAGDGYTF
NA | TRBJ2-7 | TRBV29-1 | NA | TGCAGCGTAAGACGGGGACTTCTGCAGTACTTC | CSVRRGLLQYF
NA | TRBJ1-1 | TRBV11-1 | NA | TGTGCCAGCAGCTTGAAGGGACTGGGGAACACTGAAGCTTTCTTT | CASSLKGLGNTEAFF
NA | TRBJ2-6 | TRBV21-1 | NA | TGTGCCAGCAGCGAGGGACAAAGCTCTGGGGCCAACGTCCTGACTTTC | CASSEGQSSGANVLTF
TRBD1 | TRBJ1-1 | TRBV30 | NA | TGTGCCCTCCGGGACAGGGGCCACACTGAAGCTTTCTTT | CALRDRGHTEAFF
NA | TRBJ1-2 | TRBV3-1/TRBV3-2 | once | TGTGCCAGCAGCCAAGTATCACGAGGGCCAAACTATGGCTACACCTTC | CASSQVSRGPNYGYTF
TRBD1 | TRBJ2-2 | TRBV19 | NA | TGTGCCAGTAGTCCCGGGACAGGGGGCGTGACCGGGGAGCTGTTTTTT | CASSPGTGGVTGELFF
NA | TRBJ1-2 | TRBV5-1 | NA | TGCGCCAGCAGCTTTTTGTCCCAGGCGGGAGCTAACTATGGCTACACCTTC | CASSFLSQAGANYGYTF
TRBD2 | TRBJ2-1 | TRBV3-1/TRBV3-2 | NA | TGTGCCAGCAGCCAAGATAATCTAGCGGGGGCCCTGTACAATGAGCAGTTCTTC | CASSQDNLAGALYNEQFF
TRBD1 | TRBJ1-1 | TRBV5-1 | NA | TGCGCCAGCAGCCCAACAGGGGTGGAGGACACTGAAGCTTTCTTT | CASSPTGVEDTEAFF
NA | TRBJ1-3 | TRBV7-9 | NA | TGTGCCAGCAGCTTAGGCGACTCTGGAAACACCATATATTTT | CASSLGDSGNTIYF
NA | TRBJ2-7 | TRBV27 | NA | TGTGCCAGCAGTTGGAGGGGAACCTACGAGCAGTACTTC | CASSWRGTYEQYF
NA | TRBJ1-3 | TRBV7-2 | NA | TGTGCCAGCAGCTTAAGTCAGGGAGGAAACACCATATATTTT | CASSLSQGGNTIYF
TRBD1 | TRBJ1-1 | TRBV3-1/TRBV3-2 | NA | TGTGCCAGCAGCCCCAGGGGGCGTCGGACTGAAGCTTTCTTT | CASSPRGRRTEAFF
NA | TRBJ2-7 | TRBV10-3 | NA | TGTGCCATCAGTGAGGGGAGGACGGCGTCCTACGAGCAGTACTTC | CAISEGRTASYEQYF
NA | TRBJ1-2 | TRBV4-1 | NA | TGCGCCAGCAGCCCCCTTCGGGAGTTTCCTAACTATGGCTACACCTTC | CASSPLREFPNYGYTF
TRBD1 | TRBJ1-4 | TRBV29-1 | NA | TGCAGCGTTGGGGGACAGGGGTCGGGTCTGTTTTTT | CSVGGQGSGLFF
TRBD1 | TRBJ1-2 | TRBV6-5 | NA | TGTGCCAGCAGTTACCCTCCCCCAGGACAGGACTATGGCTACACCTTC | CASSYPPPGQDYGYTF
NA | TRBJ2-1 | TRBV12-3/TRBV12-4 | NA | TGTGCCAGCAGTCCGGACAGCTACAATGAGCAGTTCTTC | CASSPDSYNEQFF
NA | TRBJ2-2 | TRBV6-4 | NA | TGTGCCAGCAGTGACTCGTGGACAGTTGGGTCTAACACCGGGGAGCTGTTTTTT | CASSDSWTVGSNTGELFF
NA | TRBJ1-1 | TRBV11-2 | few | TGTGCCAGCAGCTTAATTTCTTCGGGGAACACTGAAGCTTTCTTT | CASSLISSGNTEAFF